This T cell receptor beta chain stems from a study of regulatory T cells in long-lasting Graves disease. In the study overall: Persistence in Graves' disease denoted antithyroid drug use beyond 5 years alongside positive TSH receptor antibodies.

Arm-PCR of CDR3 regions and iRepertoire HTBI primers were the basis on which TCR beta libraries were built. TCRdb used MiXCR to reprocess the multiplex PCR reads, holding one entry per CDR3 protein. The sample shows 600,000 to 850,000 distinct CDR3 sequences, about 30% of them seen only once. The CDR3 totals 17 residues. CDR1 and CDR2 from the germline V gene are LGHDT and YNNKEL (reference sequence). J was trimmed by 5 bases and V by 4 bases; bases with no gene match: 16. This clonotype occurred a few times. Indicated time point: persistent/refractory GD, antithyroid drugs over 5 years with positive TRAb. RNA from PBMCs was the source of the TCR library.

The source was peripheral blood mononuclear cells (PBMCs), collected when the disease was refractory, from a patient treated with antithyroid drugs. This sequence originates from a female donor with Graves disease. This sequence joins TRBV3-1 and TRBJ2-5, with 7 positions matching TRBD2. In DNA form, the CDR3 reads TGTGCCAGCAGCCCCATGCCCAGGGCGGGAGTTGATGAGACCCAGTACTTC. This gives the protein CASSPMPRAGVDETQYF.